The entry below gives a single TCR beta chain sequence along with its context. Its antigen remains unidentified. This sample was included in a study of OX40 agonist ivuxolimab in advanced cancers. Regarding the study as a whole: Undetermined was the antigen specificity of the expanded peripheral T cells.

Measured with immunoSEQ multiplex PCR; TCRdb has only the in-frame clones, and not every one. The profile shows tens of thousands of clones, approximately 94% of them singletons. V lost 0 bases and J 4 bases, leaving 13 bases between the germline ends. This CDR3 comprises 16 residues. CDR1 and CDR2 from the germline V gene are LGHNA and YSLEER. The receptor comes from an adult with an advanced solid tumor such as melanoma, head and neck, liver or kidney cancer. The material sequenced was CD4+ or CD8+ T cells sorted from blood, taken in a trial of the OX40 agonist ivuxolimab. The chain couples TRBV4-3 to TRBJ2-1; D call uncertain. The CDR3 DNA sequence: TGCGCCAGCAGCCAAGATAGGGCTATTCCTTACAATGAGCAGTTCTTC. Amino acid sequence: CASSQDRAIPYNEQFF.